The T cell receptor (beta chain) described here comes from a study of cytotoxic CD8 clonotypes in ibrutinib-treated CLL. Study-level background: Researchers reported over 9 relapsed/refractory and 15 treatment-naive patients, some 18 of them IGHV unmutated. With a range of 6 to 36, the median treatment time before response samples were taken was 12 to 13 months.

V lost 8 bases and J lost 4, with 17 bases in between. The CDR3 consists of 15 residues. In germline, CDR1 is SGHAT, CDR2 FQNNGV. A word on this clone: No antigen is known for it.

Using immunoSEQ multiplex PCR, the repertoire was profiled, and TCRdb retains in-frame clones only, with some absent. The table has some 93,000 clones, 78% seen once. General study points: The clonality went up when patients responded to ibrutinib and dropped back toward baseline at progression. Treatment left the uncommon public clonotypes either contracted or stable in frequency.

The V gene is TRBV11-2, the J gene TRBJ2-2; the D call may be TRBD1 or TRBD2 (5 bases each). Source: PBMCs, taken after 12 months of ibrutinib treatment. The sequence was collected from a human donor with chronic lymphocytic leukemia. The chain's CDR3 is CASSLGTVSTGELFF. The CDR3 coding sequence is TGTGCCAGCTCCCTTGGGACGGTGAGCACCGGGGAGCTGTTTTTT. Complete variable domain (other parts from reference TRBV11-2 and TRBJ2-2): EAGVAQSPRYKIIEKRQSVAFWCNPISGHATLYWYQQILGQGPKLLIQFQNNGVVDDSQLPKDRFSAERLKGVDSTLKIQPAKLEDSAVYLCASSLGTVSTGELFFGEGSRLTVL.